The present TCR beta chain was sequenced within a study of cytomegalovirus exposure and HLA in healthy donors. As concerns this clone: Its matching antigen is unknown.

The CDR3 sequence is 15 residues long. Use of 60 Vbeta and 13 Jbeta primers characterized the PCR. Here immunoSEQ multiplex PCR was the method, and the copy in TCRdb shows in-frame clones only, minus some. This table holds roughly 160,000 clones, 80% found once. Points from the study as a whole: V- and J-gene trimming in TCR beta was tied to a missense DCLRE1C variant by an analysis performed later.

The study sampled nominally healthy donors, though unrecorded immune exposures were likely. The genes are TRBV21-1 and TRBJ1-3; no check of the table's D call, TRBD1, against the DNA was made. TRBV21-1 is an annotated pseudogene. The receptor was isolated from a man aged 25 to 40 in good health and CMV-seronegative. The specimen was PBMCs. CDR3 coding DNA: TGTGCCAGCAGCAATGAGACAGGATCTGGAAACACCATATATTTT. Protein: CASSNETGSGNTIYF.